The 6 T cell receptor beta chains reported below all come from one sample, sequenced in a study of OX40 agonist ivuxolimab in advanced cancers. The receptor library was made with the immunoSEQ multiplex PCR assay. TCRdb carries this immuneACCESS record with in-frame sequences only. Its versions omit some clonotypes, under half of them owing to an unresolved V gene in the studies checked, with the rest unexplained. Recorded for this sample are nearly 110,000 clones; around 90% of them occurred a single time. The biggest ten clones account for roughly 1.3% of the sample. Sequencing used CD4+ or CD8+ T cells sorted from blood, obtained in a trial of the OX40 agonist ivuxolimab. These receptor sequences come from an adult with an advanced solid tumor such as melanoma, head and neck, liver or kidney cancer.

The genes are TRBV5-6 and TRBJ1-2; TRBD1 matches 7 bases. Trimming cost V 4 bases and J 0 bases; bases outside gene matches: 18. CDR1 is SGHDT and CDR2 is YYEEEE in the germline V gene. The CDR3 spans 19 residues. For the CDR3, the DNA is TGTGCCAGCAGCCCAGGGACAGCTCACCCCTCCCGGACTAACTATGGCTACACCTTC. Amino acid sequence: CASSPGTAHPSRTNYGYTF.

The CDR3 DNA reads as TGCAGCCTGGACAGCGGGTATGGCTACACCTTC. Its protein product is CSLDSGYGYTF. The gene calls are TRBV20-1 and TRBJ1-2; possible D gene TRBD1, 6 bases. This CDR3 is built from 11 residues. Germline lookup yields CDR1 DFQATT and CDR2 SNEGSKA (reference sequence).

The genes are TRBV9 and TRBJ2-3, with D tentatively TRBD1 or TRBD2 (5 bases each). The CDR3 totals 14 residues. Germline V gene sequence: CDR1 SGDLS, CDR2 YYNGEE. The ends were cut back, 0 bases at V and 2 bases at J, with 7 bases in the middle. Here the CDR3 DNA reads TGTGCCAGCAGCGTAGGAGGGGACACAGATACGCAGTATTTT. Amino acids: CASSVGGDTDTQYF.

The gene calls are TRBV11-3 and TRBJ2-1, with 8 bases identical to TRBD2. CDR1 is SGHNT, CDR2 YENEEA, per germline. There are 15 residues in the CDR3. The V and J ends lost 1 base and 9 bases, in that order; junction bases with no gene match: 8. CDR3: CASSLAGGRMGEQFF. The CDR3 nucleotides read TGTGCCAGCAGCTTAGCGGGAGGGCGAATGGGTGAGCAGTTCTTC.

This clone turned up a few times. The chain uses TRBV9 and TRBJ2-7; 10 nucleotides agree with TRBD2. V lost 0 bases to trimming and J lost 7 bases; unmatched junction nucleotides: 7. Germline V gene data show CDR1 as SGDLS and CDR2 as YYNGEE. The CDR3 runs to 15 residues. The DNA for the CDR3 is TGTGCCAGCAGCGTAGGGGAGCGGGAGGGCCGGGAGCAGTACTTC. It encodes CASSVGEREGREQYF.

This clone was counted once. The V and J genes are TRBV6-6 and TRBJ1-5; D is possibly TRBD1 (6 bases). The germline V gene encodes CDR1 MNHNY and CDR2 SVGAGI (reference sequence). The CDR3 loop spans 15 amino acids. Trimming pared 6 bases from V and 7 bases from J, leaving 19 bases between. DNA for the CDR3: TGTGCCAGCAGCACCCGACAGGTGGGCGGCCAGCCCCAGCATTTT. Amino acids: CASSTRQVGGQPQHF.